This T cell receptor (beta chain) emerged from a study of T cell changes during pregnancy in multiple sclerosis. This table comes from immunoSEQ multiplex PCR, and its TCRdb copy is limited to in-frame clones, with some not included. The sample holds about 59,000 clones, 80% to 90% seen once. V was pared by 4 bases and J by 1 base, with 5 bases of the junction left unmatched. The germline gives CDR1 PRHDT, CDR2 FYEKMQ (reference sequence). This CDR3 is built from 17 residues. Material for sequencing was peripheral blood from another person, used as feeder cells. The origin of this receptor is a human donor whose cells served as feeder cells for cultures in a pregnancy study. The chain uses TRBV13 and TRBJ1-3; 12 bases agree with TRBD1. The CDR3 DNA reads TGTGCCAGCAGCTCGGGACAGGGGGCGTTATCTGGAAACACCATATATTTT. Translating it yields CASSSGQGALSGNTIYF.